This T cell receptor (beta chain) was captured by sequencing in a study of identical twins' blood T cells. Study conclusions and caveats: V gene usage reportedly matched far better within twin pairs than unrelated donors.

Only a few counts were recorded for this clonotype. What it recognizes is unknown. One entry per CDR3 protein results from TCRdb running MiXCR on the 5' RACE reads. The sample contains fewer than 450,000 distinct CDR3 sequences, 25% to 35% of which appear only once. The sample comprised PBMCs. This clonotype originated in a woman aged 18-55 years in good health.

The CDR3: CATSDRRITDTQYF. CDR3 in DNA: TGTGCCACCAGTGACAGACGCATCACAGATACGCAGTATTTT. J is TRBJ2-3 and V is TRBV24-1; D gene unclear. Germline-derived CDR1 and CDR2 are KGHDR and SFDVKD. V gave up 4 bases and J gave up 2 bases, with 9 bases separating them. There are 14 residues in the CDR3.